A single sample is the source of the 26 T cell receptor beta chains below, sequenced in a study of blood T cell repertoires in COVID-19 (dated by TCRdb to 2019 to 2021). The library relied on the immunoSEQ multiplex PCR assay. Sourced from immuneACCESS, this table was stored by TCRdb with only in-frame sequences that have V and J called. A share of the clones is absent; for the studies checked, an unresolved V gene accounts for under half, and the remainder has no known explanation. This sample has 100,000 to 150,000 clones in its table, and around 80% of those were observed once. 3.5% to 4% of the sample belongs to the ten largest clones. The sequenced sample consisted of peripheral blood. These receptor sequences come from a woman aged 45-59 years with acute or convalescent COVID-19.

This chain links TRBV7-2 with TRBJ2-7; TRBD2 might be the D (6 bases). In germline, CDR1 is SGHTA, CDR2 FQGNSA. CDR3 length: 17 amino acids. The V gene lost 3 bases and the J gene lost 0 bases, with 18 bases spanning the gap. In DNA form, the CDR3 reads TGTGCCAGCAGCTTTGGGGACTTCGACCCGAGCTCCTACGAGCAGTACTTC. Its protein is CASSFGDFDPSSYEQYF.

The chain is built from TRBV2 and TRBJ1-5; possibly TRBD1 for D (5 bases). The V gene's germline CDR1 is SNHLY and CDR2 FYNNEI. The CDR3 totals 17 residues. Trimming took off 4 bases at V and 0 bases at J, with 16 bases between the two ends. The CDR3 spells CASSALGGTYSNQPQHF. CDR3 in DNA: TGTGCCAGCAGTGCCCTGGGGGGTACCTATAGCAATCAGCCCCAGCATTTT. Looking up the rest from reference TRBV2 and TRBJ1-5 gives the full variable domain: EPEVTQTPSHQVTQMGQEVILRCVPISNHLYFYWYRQILGQKVEFLVSFYNNEISEKSEIFDDQFSVERPDGSNFTLKIRSTKLEDSAMYFCASSALGGTYSNQPQHFGDGTRLSIL.

A few counts support this clone. The V call is TRBV9, the J call TRBJ2-1; 8 nucleotides agree with TRBD2. Looked up from germline, CDR1 is SGDLS and CDR2 is YYNGEE. The CDR3 has 14 amino acids. The V and J ends lost 2 bases and 9 bases, in that order; junction bases with no gene match: 7. This chain's CDR3 is CASSVGGGKVEQFF. For the CDR3, the DNA is TGTGCCAGCAGCGTTGGCGGGGGGAAGGTTGAGCAGTTCTTC.

This chain connects TRBV18 to TRBJ1-2, with 8 nucleotides matching TRBD1. Trimming took 2 bases from V and 3 from J; bases not matched to a gene: 5. The CDR3 contains 15 residues. Germline values: CDR1 KGHSH, CDR2 LQKENI. CDR3 sequence reads: CASSPSPGQDYGYTF. CDR3 DNA: TGTGCCAGCTCACCAAGCCCGGGACAGGACTATGGCTACACCTTC.

The V and J genes are TRBV19 and TRBJ2-1, with 7 bases lining up with TRBD2. The CDR3 has 15 amino acids. V lost 5 bases to trimming and J lost 9 bases; unmatched junction nucleotides: 13. Germline CDR1 is LNHDA and CDR2 is SQIVND (reference sequence). For the CDR3, the DNA is TGTGCCAGTAGTCCCCGGGGAGCGGGAAGGGTTGAGCAGTTCTTC. Amino acids: CASSPRGAGRVEQFF. The complete variable domain, with remaining parts taken from reference TRBV19 and TRBJ2-1, reads DGGITQSPKYLFRKEGQNVTLSCEQNLNHDAMYWYRQDPGQGLRLIYYSQIVNDFQKGDIAEGYSVSREKKESFPLTVTSAQKNPTAFYLCASSPRGAGRVEQFFGPGTRLTVL.

The CDR3 sequence is CASSSRWVAGFPDTQYF. The CDR3 nucleotides are TGTGCCAGCAGCTCCCGATGGGTAGCGGGGTTTCCAGATACGCAGTATTTT. This chain connects TRBV7-2 to TRBJ2-3; 8 bases agree with TRBD2. The CDR3 is made up of 17 amino acids. CDR1 SGHTA and CDR2 FQGNSA come from the germline V gene. With 4 bases clipped from V and 4 bases from J, the junction kept 13 bases outside the gene matches. Full variable domain (rest looked up from reference TRBV7-2 and TRBJ2-3): GAGVSQSPSNKVTEKGKDVELRCDPISGHTALYWYRQSLGQGLEFLIYFQGNSAPDKSGLPSDRFSAERTGGSVSTLTIQRTQQEDSAVYLCASSSRWVAGFPDTQYFGPGTRLTVL.

The chain has TRBV6-2 or TRBV6-3 and TRBJ2-7; 10 nucleotides match TRBD2. The CDR3 spans 17 residues. Germline-derived CDR1 and CDR2 are MNHEY and SVGEGT. The junction had 9 bases not matched to a gene; V was cut back by 2 bases and J by 2 bases. CDR3 protein: CASSYGTSGVYTYEQYF. The CDR3 nucleotides are TGTGCCAGCAGTTACGGAACTAGCGGGGTGTATACCTACGAGCAGTACTTC.

This chain links TRBV5-5 with TRBJ1-5; no reliable D call. This CDR3 is 13 amino acids long. In germline, CDR1 is SGHKS, CDR2 YYEKEE (reference sequence). The V end was cut by 4 bases, the J end by 6 bases, with 11 bases between. CDR3: CASSLGVGQPQHF. The DNA for the CDR3 is TGTGCCAGCAGCCTTGGAGTTGGTCAGCCCCAGCATTTT. Full variable domain (outside the CDR3, taken from reference TRBV5-5 and TRBJ1-5): DAGVTQSPTHLIKTRGQQVTLRCSPISGHKSVSWYQQVLGQGPQFIFQYYEKEERGRGNFPDRFSARQFPNYSSELNVNALLLGDSALYLCASSLGVGQPQHFGDGTRLSIL.

The rearrangement links TRBV9 to TRBJ2-1; the match to TRBD1 covers 8 bases. The V segment lost 0 bases and the J segment 7 bases; nucleotides outside the gene matches: 3. The germline gives CDR1 SGDLS, CDR2 YYNGEE. The CDR3 sequence is 14 residues long. In DNA form, the CDR3 reads TGTGCCAGCAGCGTAGACAGGGGGAGGAATGAGCAGTTCTTC. It specifies CASSVDRGRNEQFF.

The CDR3 DNA reads as TGTGCCAGCACCTTTGATACGCAGTATTTT. Its translation: CASTFDTQYF. This sequence joins TRBV27 and TRBJ2-3; no reliable D call. The CDR3 loop spans 10 amino acids. The V end lost 7 bases, the J end lost 6 bases, and 5 bases lay between the germline ends. Germline V gene data show CDR1 as MNHEY and CDR2 as SMNVEV (reference sequence).

This clone occurred once. V gene TRBV24-1 combines with J gene TRBJ2-5, with D perhaps matching TRBD1 (6 bases). The CDR3 sequence is 12 residues long. Per germline, CDR1 KGHDR and CDR2 SFDVKD. V was cut by 11 bases and J by 4 bases, with 13 bases left in between. The CDR3 DNA sequence: TGTGCCAGGCCTCTAGGGGGAGAGACCCAGTACTTC. As protein: CARPLGGETQYF.

The chain combines TRBV11-2 with TRBJ1-1, with D hard to call. Trimming took 1 base from V and 11 from J, leaving 11 bases between them. Germline assignment: CDR1 SGHAT and CDR2 FQNNGV. The CDR3 covers 12 residues. The CDR3 DNA reads as TGTGCCAGCAGCTTAGGGTACCAAGAGGCTTTCTTT. As protein: CASSLGYQEAFF. Together with reference TRBV11-2 and TRBJ1-1, the CDR3 gives the full variable domain: EAGVAQSPRYKIIEKRQSVAFWCNPISGHATLYWYQQILGQGPKLLIQFQNNGVVDDSQLPKDRFSAERLKGVDSTLKIQPAKLEDSAVYLCASSLGYQEAFFGQGTRLTVV.

This chain uses TRBV20-1 with TRBJ2-5; TRBD2 aligns across 9 bases. The CDR3 is 15 amino acids. Trimming removed 3 bases from V and 2 bases from J; junction bases left unmatched: 7. Germline CDR1 reads DFQATT; CDR2 reads SNEGSKA (reference sequence). The CDR3 here is CSASGGAGGQETQYF. The CDR3 nucleotides are TGCAGTGCTAGTGGGGGAGCGGGGGGACAAGAGACCCAGTACTTC.

A single count supports this clone. This chain links TRBV28 with TRBJ2-1, with a tentative D call TRBD2 (5 bases). This CDR3 is built from 14 residues. In germline, CDR1 is MDHEN, CDR2 SYDVKM. Between the trimmed V and J ends, which lost 1 base and 7 bases, there was a span of 11 bases. CDR3 region: CASSLSSGSNEQFF. The CDR3 coding sequence is TGTGCCAGCAGTTTATCTTCGGGGAGTAATGAGCAGTTCTTC.

The chain is built from TRBV11-2 and TRBJ1-6, with a possible D match to TRBD1 (5 bases). Germline CDR1 and CDR2: SGHAT and FQNNGV. The CDR3 runs to 14 residues. V was shortened by 3 bases and J by 10 bases, with 13 bases between the two germline ends. The CDR3 loop reads CASSLLDGGSPLHF. The CDR3 nucleotides read TGTGCCAGCAGCTTGCTGGACGGGGGGTCACCCCTCCACTTT.

The chain employs TRBV5-8 and TRBJ1-3; D perhaps matches TRBD1 (5 bases). The CDR3 has 17 residues. V shed 1 base and J shed 1 base, with 15 bases lying between them. Germline V gene data show CDR1 as SGHTS and CDR2 as YDEGEE. The CDR3 DNA reads TGTGCCAGCAGCTTGACTCTTTCGACAGTGTCTGGAAACACCATATATTTT. Translation gives CASSLTLSTVSGNTIYF.

This clone showed up just once. The chain combines TRBV5-1 with TRBJ2-5, with a possible D match to TRBD1 (6 bases). Trimming left V 4 bases short and J 5 bases short, with 12 bases between. The length of the CDR3 is 13 residues. CDR1 and CDR2 (germline): SGHRS, YFSETQ. This CDR3 is CASSGGTGETQYF. In nucleotides, the CDR3 is TGCGCCAGCAGCGGGGGCACAGGGGAGACCCAGTACTTC.

The chain employs TRBV27 and TRBJ1-2; D call uncertain. This CDR3 has 16 residues. Germline assignment: CDR1 MNHEY and CDR2 SMNVEV (reference sequence). V lost 3 bases and J 2 bases, leaving 16 bases between the germline ends. In DNA form, the CDR3 reads TGTGCCAGCAGTTTTCAACTCGACACCACAAACTATGGCTACACCTTC. It codes for CASSFQLDTTNYGYTF.

This rearrangement joins TRBV18 to TRBJ2-5; a possible D gene is TRBD1 (6 bases). CDR1 is KGHSH and CDR2 is LQKENI in the germline V gene. The CDR3 is 13 residues long. The V and J ends lost 1 base and 3 bases respectively, with 6 bases between them. This chain's CDR3 is CASSPRTEETQYF. The CDR3 DNA reads as TGTGCCAGCTCACCACGGACAGAAGAGACCCAGTACTTC.

V gene TRBV19 combines with J gene TRBJ1-1, with D tentatively TRBD1 (6 bases). The CDR3 runs 13 residues. In germline, CDR1 is LNHDA, CDR2 SQIVND (reference sequence). V was cut by 7 bases and J by 6 bases, with 15 bases left in between. The DNA for the CDR3 is TGTGCCAGTATGCAGGGGAGGGGATCTGAAGCTTTCTTT. It is translated as CASMQGRGSEAFF. Full variable domain (missing parts from reference TRBV19 and TRBJ1-1): DGGITQSPKYLFRKEGQNVTLSCEQNLNHDAMYWYRQDPGQGLRLIYYSQIVNDFQKGDIAEGYSVSREKKESFPLTVTSAQKNPTAFYLCASMQGRGSEAFFGQGTRLTVV.

V gene TRBV9 combines with J gene TRBJ2-7; D is perhaps TRBD1 (5 bases). Germline V gene sequence: CDR1 SGDLS, CDR2 YYNGEE. The CDR3 length is 14 residues. Between the trimmed V and J ends, which lost 0 bases and 4 bases, there was a span of 11 bases. The CDR3 region has the DNA TGTGCCAGCAGCGTAGAGGGGCGAAGTTACGAGCAGTACTTC. Translated: CASSVEGRSYEQYF.

The chain recombines TRBV10-3 with TRBJ2-2; 13 bases match TRBD2. The CDR3 runs 18 residues. The J segment lost 6 bases and the V segment lost 3 bases, leaving 10 bases of the junction unmatched. Germline V gene sequence: CDR1 ENHRY, CDR2 SYGVKD. The CDR3 region is CAISDHSTSGRVAGELFF. The CDR3 DNA reads as TGTGCCATCAGTGACCACTCAACTAGCGGGAGGGTTGCCGGGGAGCTGTTTTTT.

The rearrangement uses TRBV5-4 and TRBJ1-1; 7 bases agree with TRBD1. The junction had 8 bases not matched to a gene; V was cut back by 4 bases and J by 8 bases. The CDR3 contains 13 residues. Germline loops: CDR1 SGHNT, CDR2 YYREEE (reference sequence). The CDR3 spells CASSPDRWAEAFF. The CDR3 DNA reads TGTGCCAGCAGCCCGGACAGGTGGGCCGAAGCTTTCTTT.

In nucleotides, the CDR3 is TGTGCCACCAGCAGAGGGGAGCCTCCCTACGAGCAGTACTTC. It encodes CATSRGEPPYEQYF. The chain recombines TRBV15 with TRBJ2-7, with D perhaps matching TRBD2 (5 bases). The CDR3 is 14 residues long. Germline V lookup: CDR1 LNHNV, CDR2 YYDKDF (reference sequence). The V gene lost 1 base and the J gene lost 2 bases, with 9 bases spanning the gap.

This clone was seen a few times. V and J are TRBV5-1 and TRBJ1-2, with 8 bases fitting TRBD1. V dropped 5 bases and J dropped 4; count of bases not matched to a gene: 13. CDR1 and CDR2 from the germline V gene are SGHRS and YFSETQ. This CDR3 spans 16 amino acids. DNA for the CDR3: TGCGCCAGCAGTGCAGGGGGCGCCTCAGCCATCTATGGCTACACCTTC. Translated: CASSAGGASAIYGYTF.

This chain joins TRBV3-1 (or the pseudogene TRBV3-2) and TRBJ2-5; TRBD2 aligns across 15 bases. This CDR3 has 15 residues. Trimming cost V 4 bases and J 5 bases; bases outside gene matches: 2. Germline assignment: CDR1 LGHDT and CDR2 YNNKEL (reference sequence). In DNA form, the CDR3 reads TGTGCCAGCAGCCTAGGACTAGCGGGGGGGGAGACCCAGTACTTC. Protein product: CASSLGLAGGETQYF.